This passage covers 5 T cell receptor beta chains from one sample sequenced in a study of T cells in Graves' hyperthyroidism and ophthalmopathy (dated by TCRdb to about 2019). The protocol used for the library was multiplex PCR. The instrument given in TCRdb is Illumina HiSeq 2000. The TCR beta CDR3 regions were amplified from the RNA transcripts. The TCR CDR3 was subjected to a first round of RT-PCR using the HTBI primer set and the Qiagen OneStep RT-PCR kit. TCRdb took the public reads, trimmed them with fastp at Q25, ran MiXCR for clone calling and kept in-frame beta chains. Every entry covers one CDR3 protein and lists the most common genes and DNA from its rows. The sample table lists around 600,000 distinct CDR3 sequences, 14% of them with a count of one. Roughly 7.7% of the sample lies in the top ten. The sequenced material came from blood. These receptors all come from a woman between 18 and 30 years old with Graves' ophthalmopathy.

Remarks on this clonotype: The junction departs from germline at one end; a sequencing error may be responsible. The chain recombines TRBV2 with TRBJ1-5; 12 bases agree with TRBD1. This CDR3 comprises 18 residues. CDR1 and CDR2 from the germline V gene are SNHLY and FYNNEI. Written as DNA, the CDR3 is TGTGCCAGCAGGGTGATACCGGGACAGGGGGCCCAATCTCAGCCCCAGCACTTT. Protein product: CASRVIPGQGAQSQPQHF.

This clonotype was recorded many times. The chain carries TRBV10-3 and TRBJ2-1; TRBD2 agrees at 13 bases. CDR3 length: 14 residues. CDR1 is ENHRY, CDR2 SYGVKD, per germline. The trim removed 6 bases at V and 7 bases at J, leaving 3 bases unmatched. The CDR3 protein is CAISGLAGDNEQFF. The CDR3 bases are TGTGCCATCAGCGGACTAGCGGGGGATAATGAGCAGTTCTTC.

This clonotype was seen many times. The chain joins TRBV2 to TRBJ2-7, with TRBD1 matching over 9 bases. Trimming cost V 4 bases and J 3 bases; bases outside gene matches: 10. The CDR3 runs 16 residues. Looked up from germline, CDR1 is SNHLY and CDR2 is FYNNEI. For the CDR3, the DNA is TGTGCCAGCAGTGTACCACAGGGGGCGATCGGCTACGAGCAGTACTTC. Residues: CASSVPQGAIGYEQYF. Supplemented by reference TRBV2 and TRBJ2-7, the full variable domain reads EPEVTQTPSHQVTQMGQEVILRCVPISNHLYFYWYRQILGQKVEFLVSFYNNEISEKSEIFDDQFSVERPDGSNFTLKIRSTKLEDSAMYFCASSVPQGAIGYEQYFGPGTRLTVT.

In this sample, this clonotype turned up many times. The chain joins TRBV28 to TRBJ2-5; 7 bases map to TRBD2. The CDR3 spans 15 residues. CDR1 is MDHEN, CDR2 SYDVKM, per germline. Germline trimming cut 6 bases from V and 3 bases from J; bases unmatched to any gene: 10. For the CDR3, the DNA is TGTGCCAGCAGCTCGTATTTACGGGGGGAAGAGACCCAGTACTTC. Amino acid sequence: CASSSYLRGEETQYF.

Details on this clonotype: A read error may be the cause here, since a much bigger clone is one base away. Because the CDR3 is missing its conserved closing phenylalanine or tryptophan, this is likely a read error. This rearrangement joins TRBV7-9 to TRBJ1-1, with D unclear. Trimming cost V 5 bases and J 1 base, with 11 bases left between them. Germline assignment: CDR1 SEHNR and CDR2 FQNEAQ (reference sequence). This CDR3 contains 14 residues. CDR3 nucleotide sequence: TGTGCCAGCAGCGCTCAGGCGGAGAACACTGAAGCTTTCATT. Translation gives CASSAQAENTEAFI.